A selection of T cell receptor beta chains follows, all from one sample in a study of shared clonotypes between healthy human individuals. Profiling relied on immunoSEQ multiplex PCR, and the TCRdb table lists in-frame clones only, not all of them. Seen here are about 1.1 million clones, approximately 75% observed once, and the top ten hold roughly 0.82%. The material sequenced was memory CD4+ T cells from PBMCs. These receptors all stem from a man younger than 35 in good health. Some clones in this sample may be carry-over from other donors' samples. Each CDR3 is given with its conserved first and last residue. The D gene is left open where the match is weak. Clone size is shown for a subset of rows, as once, few, many or a class of expanded clone.

J: TRBJ2-3; V: TRBV19; size: -; D: -; CDR3: CASSISGGTDTQYF; DNA: TGTGCCAGTAGTATTTCAGGGGGCACAGATACGCAGTATTTT
J: TRBJ2-1; V: TRBV5-1; size: -; D: TRBD2; CDR3: CASSGSGTSSDEQFF; DNA: TGCGCCAGCAGCGGATCCGGGACTAGCTCGGATGAGCAGTTCTTC
J: TRBJ2-1; V: TRBV5-1; size: -; D: TRBD2; CDR3: CASRSGTSGRVEQFF; DNA: TGCGCCAGCAGATCTGGGACTAGCGGGAGGGTTGAGCAGTTCTTC
J: TRBJ2-5; V: TRBV4-3; size: -; D: TRBD1; CDR3: CASSQETGVQETQYF; DNA: TGCGCCAGCAGCCAAGAGACAGGGGTTCAAGAGACCCAGTACTTC
J: TRBJ1-4; V: TRBV7-9; size: -; D: -; CDR3: CASSSTTTNEKLFF; DNA: TGTGCCAGCAGCTCGACAACAACTAATGAAAAACTGTTTTTT
J: TRBJ2-7; V: TRBV28; size: -; D: -; CDR3: CASTPPPPDYEQYF; DNA: TGTGCCAGCACCCCCCCTCCTCCCGACTACGAGCAGTACTTC
J: TRBJ2-7; V: TRBV2; size: -; D: TRBD2; CDR3: CASSGRTSGSYEQYF; DNA: TGTGCCAGCAGTGGCCGGACTAGCGGGTCCTACGAGCAGTACTTC
J: TRBJ2-3; V: TRBV5-6; size: -; D: TRBD2; CDR3: CASSFLGGGQDTQYF; DNA: TGTGCCAGCAGCTTTCTCGGCGGGGGGCAGGATACGCAGTATTTT
J: TRBJ2-3; V: TRBV9; size: -; D: TRBD2; CDR3: CASSVGSGGHTDTQYF; DNA: TGTGCCAGCAGCGTAGGTTCGGGGGGTCACACAGATACGCAGTATTTT
J: TRBJ2-4; V: TRBV29-1; size: -; D: TRBD1; CDR3: CSVSGQGAKNIQYF; DNA: TGCAGCGTGTCGGGACAGGGGGCCAAAAACATTCAGTACTTC
J: TRBJ2-1; V: TRBV27; size: few; D: -; CDR3: CASSLYNEQFF; DNA: TGTGCCAGCAGTTTATATAATGAGCAGTTCTTC
J: TRBJ2-4; V: TRBV5-1; size: -; D: -; CDR3: CASSLVSGTIQYF; DNA: TGCGCCAGCAGCTTGGTGAGTGGTACTATTCAGTACTTC
J: TRBJ2-7; V: TRBV7-2; size: -; D: TRBD2; CDR3: CASSLTSGSLYEQYF; DNA: TGTGCCAGCAGCTTAACTAGCGGGAGTCTCTACGAGCAGTACTTC
J: TRBJ2-2; V: TRBV9; size: few; D: -; CDR3: CASVDGGLEAGNIGELFF; DNA: TGTGCCAGCGTTGATGGGGGTTTGGAGGCCGGGAACATCGGGGAGCTGTTTTTT
J: TRBJ1-5; V: TRBV28; size: -; D: -; CDR3: CASSGVRNQPQHF; DNA: TGTGCCAGCTCAGGGGTTCGGAATCAGCCCCAGCATTTT
J: TRBJ2-3; V: TRBV19; size: -; D: -; CDR3: CASGGTSDTQYF; DNA: TGTGCCAGTGGAGGGACTTCGGATACGCAGTATTTT
J: TRBJ2-5; V: TRBV6-6; size: -; D: -; CDR3: CASSYSGVEETQYF; DNA: TGTGCCAGCAGTTACTCAGGGGTGGAAGAGACCCAGTACTTC
J: TRBJ1-2; V: TRBV7-2; size: -; D: -; CDR3: CASSLGRDYGYTF; DNA: TGTGCCAGCAGCTTGGGCAGGGACTATGGCTACACCTTC
J: TRBJ2-1; V: TRBV14; size: few; D: -; CDR3: CASSQDKAWSYNEQFF; DNA: TGTGCCAGCAGCCAAGATAAAGCGTGGTCCTACAATGAGCAGTTCTTC
J: TRBJ2-2; V: TRBV7-3; size: few; D: -; CDR3: CASSPTAENTGELFF; DNA: TGTGCCAGCAGCCCCACAGCGGAGAACACCGGGGAGCTGTTTTTT
J: TRBJ1-2; V: TRBV10-3; size: -; D: -; CDR3: CATTTLLENGYTF; DNA: TGTGCCACAACCACTCTGCTCGAGAATGGCTACACCTTC
J: TRBJ1-6; V: TRBV27; size: -; D: TRBD1; CDR3: CASSLGQGGNSPLHF; DNA: TGTGCCAGCAGTTTAGGACAGGGGGGAAATTCACCCCTCCACTTT
J: TRBJ1-2; V: TRBV5-8; size: -; D: -; CDR3: CASSEDRPGVGYTF; DNA: TGTGCCAGCAGCGAAGACAGGCCGGGCGTAGGCTACACCTTC
J: TRBJ1-2; V: TRBV4-1; size: -; D: TRBD1; CDR3: CASSQPDREFYGYTF; DNA: TGCGCCAGCAGCCAACCGGACAGGGAATTCTATGGCTACACCTTC
J: TRBJ2-2; V: TRBV5-1; size: -; D: TRBD1; CDR3: CASSLSGQGFNTGELFF; DNA: TGCGCCAGCAGCTTGAGTGGACAGGGGTTCAACACCGGGGAGCTGTTTTTT
J: TRBJ2-2; V: TRBV7-3; size: few; D: -; CDR3: CASSSRQTGELFF; DNA: TGTGCCAGCAGCTCCCGGCAGACCGGGGAGCTGTTTTTT
J: TRBJ1-3; V: TRBV18; size: -; D: -; CDR3: CASSQTRARQVFSGNTIYF; DNA: TGTGCCAGCTCACAAACAAGGGCGCGACAGGTTTTTTCGGGAAACACCATATATTTT
J: TRBJ1-4; V: TRBV28; size: -; D: TRBD1; CDR3: CASSGGTEHATNEKLFF; DNA: TGTGCCAGCAGTGGGGGGACAGAACATGCAACTAATGAAAAACTGTTTTTT
J: TRBJ2-7; V: TRBV30; size: once; D: TRBD2; CDR3: CAGFSGASYEQYF; DNA: TGTGCTGGATTTAGCGGGGCCTCCTACGAGCAGTACTTC
J: TRBJ2-7; V: TRBV15; size: -; D: -; CDR3: CATSRVADYEQYF; DNA: TGTGCCACCAGCAGAGTCGCAGACTACGAGCAGTACTTC
J: TRBJ1-1; V: TRBV5-1; size: -; D: -; CDR3: CASSEGMNTEAFF; DNA: TGCGCCAGCAGTGAGGGCATGAACACTGAAGCTTTCTTT
J: TRBJ1-5; V: TRBV30; size: -; D: -; CDR3: CALNTGPGLEPQHF; DNA: TGTGCCTTAAACACGGGTCCTGGTTTGGAGCCCCAGCATTTT
J: TRBJ2-5; V: TRBV5-1; size: -; D: TRBD2; CDR3: CASSDRTSKETQYF; DNA: TGCGCCAGCAGCGATCGGACTAGCAAAGAGACCCAGTACTTC
J: TRBJ2-7; V: TRBV28; size: many; D: -; CDR3: CASSQQAGNYEQYF; DNA: TGTGCCAGCAGCCAACAGGCCGGGAACTACGAGCAGTACTTC
J: TRBJ2-1; V: TRBV4-1; size: -; D: -; CDR3: CASSQAPARDEQFF; DNA: TGCGCCAGCAGCCAAGCCCCGGCTAGAGATGAGCAGTTCTTC
J: TRBJ1-2; V: TRBV28; size: -; D: TRBD1; CDR3: CASTIMQGADGYTF; DNA: TGTGCCAGCACCATAATGCAGGGGGCGGATGGCTACACCTTC
J: TRBJ1-1; V: TRBV11-2; size: -; D: -; CDR3: CASSLVRNTEAFF; DNA: TGTGCCAGCAGCTTAGTCCGAAACACTGAAGCTTTCTTT
J: TRBJ2-7; V: TRBV7-2; size: -; D: -; CDR3: CASSFQVAGEQYF; DNA: TGTGCCAGCAGCTTCCAAGTAGCTGGGGAGCAGTACTTC
J: TRBJ2-3; V: TRBV4-2; size: -; D: TRBD2; CDR3: CASRTSGGQDTQYF; DNA: TGTGCCAGCAGGACTAGCGGGGGGCAGGATACGCAGTATTTT
J: TRBJ1-2; V: TRBV19; size: many; D: -; CDR3: CASSIDSAGRYGYTF; DNA: TGTGCCAGTAGTATAGATTCTGCGGGGCGATATGGCTACACCTTC
J: TRBJ2-1; V: TRBV7-8; size: -; D: -; CDR3: CASSFNREQFF; DNA: TGTGCCAGCAGCTTTAACCGTGAGCAGTTCTTC
J: TRBJ2-5; V: TRBV11-2; size: -; D: TRBD1; CDR3: CASSSDRGWQETQYF; DNA: TGTGCCAGCAGCTCGGACAGGGGGTGGCAAGAGACCCAGTACTTC
J: TRBJ2-1; V: TRBV7-2; size: -; D: -; CDR3: CASSPTSMGNEQFF; DNA: TGTGCCAGCAGCCCCACTAGCATGGGCAATGAGCAGTTCTTC
J: TRBJ2-7; V: TRBV6-6; size: once; D: -; CDR3: CASTEYGDGSYEQYF; DNA: TGTGCCAGCACCGAATACGGGGACGGCTCCTACGAGCAGTACTTC
J: TRBJ2-7; V: TRBV30; size: -; D: TRBD2; CDR3: CAWTSGSYEQYF; DNA: TGTGCCTGGACTAGCGGTTCCTACGAGCAGTACTTC
J: TRBJ2-5; V: TRBV28; size: -; D: -; CDR3: CASSLLGDEETQYF; DNA: TGTGCCAGCAGCCTTTTGGGGGATGAAGAGACCCAGTACTTC
J: TRBJ1-5; V: TRBV18; size: many; D: -; CDR3: CASSPGGLNQPQHF; DNA: TGTGCCAGCTCACCGGGCGGACTCAATCAGCCCCAGCATTTT
J: TRBJ2-7; V: TRBV7-2; size: -; D: -; CDR3: CASSQKSGATGYEQYF; DNA: TGTGCCAGCAGCCAAAAGTCCGGGGCCACGGGCTACGAGCAGTACTTC
J: TRBJ2-1; V: TRBV9; size: -; D: -; CDR3: CASSFGTSDHNEQFF; DNA: TGTGCCAGCAGCTTCGGGACATCGGACCACAATGAGCAGTTCTTC
J: TRBJ2-5; V: TRBV4-1; size: -; D: TRBD1; CDR3: CASSLDRAGSSETQYF; DNA: TGCGCCAGCAGCCTGGACAGGGCGGGAAGTTCAGAGACCCAGTACTTC
J: TRBJ2-2; V: TRBV10-3; size: few; D: -; CDR3: CAIRSLGANTGELFF; DNA: TGTGCCATCAGGTCGCTTGGCGCTAACACCGGGGAGCTGTTTTTT
J: TRBJ1-5; V: TRBV30; size: -; D: TRBD1; CDR3: CAWSRDNGQGNQPQHF; DNA: TGTGCCTGGAGCCGAGATAATGGACAGGGTAACCAGCCCCAGCATTTT
J: TRBJ1-2; V: TRBV7-9; size: -; D: TRBD1; CDR3: CASSRTGAGGYTF; DNA: TGTGCCAGCAGCCGGACAGGGGCGGGAGGCTACACCTTC
J: TRBJ1-4; V: TRBV6-6; size: many; D: -; CDR3: CASSYHTGLPPEKLFF; DNA: TGTGCCAGCAGTTATCATACAGGACTCCCTCCCGAAAAACTGTTTTTT